A selection of T cell receptor beta chains follows, all from one sample in a study of spatial heterogeneity in lung cancer. TCRdb re-analysed the 5' RACE reads in MiXCR, keeping a single row per CDR3 protein. The sample lists fewer than 150,000 distinct CDR3 sequences, approximately 10% seen once, with roughly a quarter in the top ten. This material consisted of PBMCs, taken at follow-up. The receptor set was obtained from a female donor with early-stage non-small cell lung cancer. Both conserved end residues are part of each CDR3. The order of the fields is V gene, clone size, D gene, J gene, CDR3 protein, CDR3 DNA. A D gene is named only where the DNA matches it firmly. Clone sizes are given selectively: once, few, many, or a class where the clone is expanded.

TRBV10-3	-	-	TRBJ1-6	CAISETGLNSPLHF	TGTGCCATCAGTGAGACAGGGCTAAATTCACCCCTCCACTTT
TRBV12-3/TRBV12-4	few	-	TRBJ2-3	CASRRTRGGSDTQYF	TGTGCCAGCAGGCGGACTAGAGGGGGATCGGATACGCAGTATTTT
TRBV12-3/TRBV12-4	many	-	TRBJ1-2	CASTTDSTYGYTF	TGTGCCAGCACTACGGACAGTACCTATGGCTACACCTTC
TRBV30	-	-	TRBJ1-5	CAWRSRVGQPQHF	TGTGCCTGGAGGAGCAGGGTAGGTCAGCCCCAGCATTTT
TRBV7-2	-	-	TRBJ2-1	CASSIFSGTDEQFF	TGTGCCAGCAGCATCTTTAGCGGGACAGATGAGCAGTTCTTC
TRBV24-1	many	TRBD1	TRBJ2-1	CATRGQGLSEQFF	TGTGCCACCAGGGGACAGGGATTATCTGAGCAGTTCTTC
TRBV30	few	-	TRBJ1-5	CAWSARGNQPQHF	TGTGCCTGGAGTGCCAGGGGTAATCAGCCCCAGCATTTT
TRBV20-1	many	-	TRBJ2-5	CSARESKTQYF	TGCAGTGCTAGAGAAAGCAAGACCCAGTACTTC
TRBV20-1	-	-	TRBJ2-4	CSAQGGVKNIQYF	TGCAGTGCTCAGGGGGGAGTCAAAAACATTCAGTACTTC
TRBV29-1	few	-	TRBJ2-5	CSVEDAAPREQTQYF	TGCAGCGTTGAAGATGCGGCACCCCGGGAACAGACCCAGTACTTC
TRBV19	-	TRBD1	TRBJ1-5	CASTLGTGDNQPQHF	TGTGCCAGTACGCTTGGGACAGGGGACAATCAGCCCCAGCATTTT
TRBV5-4	-	-	TRBJ2-2	CASTTGGLVGAGELFF	TGTGCCAGCACCACTGGGGGGCTAGTCGGGGCCGGGGAGCTGTTTTTT
TRBV29-1	-	-	TRBJ2-2	CSVESSGTGELFF	TGCAGCGTTGAATCGTCGGGCACCGGGGAGCTGTTTTTT
TRBV6-6	-	-	TRBJ2-3	CASSYSIRGFPTDTQYF	TGTGCCAGCAGTTACTCGATCCGAGGGTTTCCCACAGATACGCAGTATTTT
TRBV6-2/TRBV6-3	-	-	TRBJ2-7	CASSRGTYEQYF	TGTGCCAGCAGCCGCGGGACGTACGAGCAGTACTTC